The next 19 T cell receptor beta chains were all read from a single sample in a study of OX40 agonist ivuxolimab in advanced cancers. Profiling relied on immunoSEQ multiplex PCR, and the TCRdb table lists in-frame clones only, not all of them. Of about 83,000 clones listed, about 86% are singletons. The sample consisted of CD4+ or CD8+ T cells sorted from blood, taken in a trial of the OX40 agonist ivuxolimab. These receptors originate from an adult with an advanced solid tumor such as melanoma, head and neck, liver or kidney cancer.

The chain employs TRBV2 and TRBJ2-5; 9 bases agree with TRBD2. This CDR3 region has 14 residues. After removal of 4 bases from V and 3 bases from J, the junction contained 3 bases not matched to a gene. The germline gives CDR1 SNHLY, CDR2 FYNNEI. The CDR3 coding sequence is TGTGCCAGCAGTGCTAGCGGGGCCAAAGAGACCCAGTACTTC. Its protein product is CASSASGAKETQYF.

This chain links TRBV7-2 with TRBJ1-6; D ambiguous. CDR1 and CDR2 (germline): SGHTA, FQGNSA. The CDR3 extends over 13 amino acids. Trimming cost V 4 bases and J 6 bases, with 7 bases left between them. The CDR3 protein is CASSWGFNSPLHF. CDR3 coding DNA: TGTGCCAGCAGCTGGGGTTTTAATTCACCCCTCCACTTT. Full variable domain (rest looked up from reference TRBV7-2 and TRBJ1-6): GAGVSQSPSNKVTEKGKDVELRCDPISGHTALYWYRQSLGQGLEFLIYFQGNSAPDKSGLPSDRFSAERTGGSVSTLTIQRTQQEDSAVYLCASSWGFNSPLHFGNGTRLTVT.

This clone was counted a single time. This sequence joins TRBV29-1 and TRBJ2-1; unclear D gene. This CDR3 region has 13 residues. Per germline, CDR1 SQVTM and CDR2 ANQGSEA. Trimming cost V 7 bases and J 3 bases, with 13 bases left between them. The CDR3 is CSAAHPYYNEQFF. The CDR3 DNA reads TGCAGCGCCGCGCACCCCTACTACAATGAGCAGTTCTTC.

The rearrangement uses TRBV18 and TRBJ1-1; 12 nucleotides line up with TRBD1. V shed 0 bases, J shed 2 bases, and the junction held 4 bases outside the gene matches. Germline V CDR1 and CDR2: KGHSH, LQKENI. This CDR3 is 17 amino acids long. Here the CDR3 DNA reads TGTGCCAGCTCACCACCGAGGGGACAGGGGGCTAACACTGAAGCTTTCTTT. Its protein product is CASSPPRGQGANTEAFF.

CDR3 in amino acids: CASSWSRDTTGELFF. The CDR3 DNA follows: TGTGCCAGCAGTTGGTCCCGGGACACCACCGGGGAGCTGTTTTTT. This chain links TRBV6-5 with TRBJ2-2; tentatively, D is TRBD1 (6 bases). This CDR3 contains 15 residues. Germline lookup yields CDR1 MNHEY and CDR2 SVGAGI. V was pared by 4 bases and J by 4 bases, with 13 bases between.

V is TRBV9 and J is TRBJ1-5; TRBD1 aligns across 9 bases. This CDR3 comprises 15 residues. Germline-derived CDR1 and CDR2 are SGDLS and YYNGEE. Unmatched junction bases numbered 3, after V lost 0 bases and J lost 5 bases. The CDR3 is CASSVGTGGDQPQHF. DNA for the CDR3: TGTGCCAGCAGCGTAGGCACAGGGGGCGATCAGCCCCAGCATTTT.

J is TRBJ1-3 and V is TRBV18, with D hard to call. V dropped 3 bases and J dropped 0 bases, with 12 bases sitting between them. The CDR3 spans 16 residues. CDR1 is KGHSH and CDR2 is LQKENI in the germline V gene. This chain's CDR3 is CASSPSLGSSGNTIYF. CDR3 bases: TGTGCCAGCTCACCGTCCTTGGGTAGCTCTGGAAACACCATATATTTT.

This sequence joins TRBV6-6 and TRBJ1-5; no clear D gene. V lost 6 bases, J lost 2 bases, and 14 bases lay in between. Per the germline V gene, CDR1 is MNHNY and CDR2 is SVGAGI (reference sequence). CDR3 length: 15 amino acids. The CDR3 DNA reads TGTGCCAGCAGACCCGACCCGGGCGGCAATCAGCCCCAGCATTTT. Its protein product is CASRPDPGGNQPQHF.

The chain uses TRBV18 and TRBJ2-1; no firm D call. Germline-derived CDR1 and CDR2 are KGHSH and LQKENI. V lost 3 bases, J lost 2 bases, and 2 bases lay in between. There are 12 residues in the CDR3. The CDR3 region has the DNA TGTGCCAGCTCACCGGCCTACAATGAGCAGTTCTTC. It specifies CASSPAYNEQFF.

The chain uses TRBV30 and TRBJ1-2; 8 bases line up with TRBD1. This CDR3 is built from 13 residues. CDR1 and CDR2 from the germline V gene are GTSNPN and SVGIG (reference sequence). V lost 7 bases and J lost 7; bases outside the gene matches: 11. Here the CDR3 reads CALLYRGKGGYTF. For the CDR3, the DNA is TGTGCCTTATTATACAGGGGGAAGGGTGGCTACACCTTC.

This rearrangement joins TRBV5-1 to TRBJ2-5; D may match TRBD1 or TRBD2 (6 bases each). V lost 1 base to trimming and J lost 2 bases, with 21 bases between them. The CDR3 is 18 amino acids. Germline V gives CDR1 SGHRS, CDR2 YFSETQ. The CDR3 loop is CASSLSPGGLGGQETQYF. CDR3 nucleotide sequence: TGCGCCAGCAGCTTGTCACCCGGGGGCCTAGGGGGACAAGAGACCCAGTACTTC.

The chain combines TRBV5-1 with TRBJ2-5, with 8 bases matching TRBD1. J gave up 2 bases and V 4 bases, and 7 bases lay outside the gene matches. Germline CDR1 reads SGHRS; CDR2 reads YFSETQ. This CDR3 comprises 15 residues. For the CDR3, the DNA is TGCGCCAGCAGCCAAGGACAGGGAGGACAAGAGACCCAGTACTTC. Protein: CASSQGQGGQETQYF.

This clone showed up just once. The chain combines TRBV28 with TRBJ1-3; D possibly corresponds to TRBD1 (5 bases). This CDR3 comprises 19 residues. Per germline, CDR1 MDHEN and CDR2 SYDVKM. Trimming stripped 1 base from V and 2 bases from J, with 21 bases between. The CDR3 protein is CASSLLGYSGGGTGNTIYF. CDR3 DNA: TGTGCCAGCAGTTTATTGGGTTATTCCGGGGGAGGTACTGGAAACACCATATATTTT.

The V and J genes are TRBV7-2 and TRBJ2-5; D remains unclear. Per the germline V gene, CDR1 is SGHTA and CDR2 is FQGNSA. The CDR3 extends over 14 amino acids. Trimming removed 2 bases at V and 2 bases at J, with 9 bases between. CDR3 in DNA: TGTGCCAGCAGCTTACCGCCAGATCAAGAGACCCAGTACTTC. Protein: CASSLPPDQETQYF.

V and J are TRBV6-6 and TRBJ1-1, with a tentative D call TRBD1 (5 bases). Germline V gene lookup returns CDR1 MNHNY and CDR2 SVGAGI (reference sequence). V was cut by 5 bases and J by 11 bases, with 18 bases left in between. The CDR3 contains 13 residues. CDR3 DNA sequence: TGTGCCAGCAGTCAGCGGGACCGCGTGTTTGCTTTCTTT. Translated, it gives CASSQRDRVFAFF.

The chain has TRBV28 and TRBJ1-2; 7 bases map to TRBD1. V lost 8 bases and J lost 13; bases outside the gene matches: 19. Germline loops: CDR1 MDHEN, CDR2 SYDVKM. The CDR3 runs to 14 residues. The chain's CDR3 is CASHTRTGPMLPTF. The CDR3 coding sequence is TGTGCCAGCCATACCCGGACAGGTCCTATGCTCCCCACCTTC.

The chain recombines TRBV10-1 with TRBJ2-5; D is uncertain. The CDR3 is 15 residues long. Per germline, CDR1 WNHNN and CDR2 SYGVQD (reference sequence). The V end was cut by 4 bases, the J end by 0 bases, with 12 bases between. CDR3 DNA sequence: TGCGCCAGCAGTGCCAAGACATACTACCAAGAGACCCAGTACTTC. Encoded protein: CASSAKTYYQETQYF.

The J gene is TRBJ2-3, the V gene TRBV11-1, with TRBD2 matching 7 bases. There are 12 residues in the CDR3. Germline CDR1 reads SGHAT; CDR2 reads FQDESV (reference sequence). V was clipped by 8 bases and J by 5 bases; unmatched bases: 4. Here the CDR3 DNA reads TGTGCCAGCCATCGGGGGGAAGATACGCAGTATTTT. It yields the protein CASHRGEDTQYF.

The sample holds a few counts of this clone. The chain joins TRBV7-9 to TRBJ2-1; 9 nucleotides line up with TRBD2. The CDR3 spans 18 residues. Trimming removed 4 bases from V and 3 bases from J; junction bases left unmatched: 13. Germline loops: CDR1 SEHNR, CDR2 FQNEAQ (reference sequence). CDR3 in DNA: TGTGCCAGCAGCTACCAGAGGAGCGGGGGGCCGGGCTACAATGAGCAGTTCTTC. This gives the protein CASSYQRSGGPGYNEQFF. The full variable domain, its missing parts supplied by reference TRBV7-9 and TRBJ2-1, is DTGVSQNPRHKITKRGQNVTFRCDPISEHNRLYWYRQTLGQGPEFLTYFQNEAQLEKSRLLSDRFSAERPKGSFSTLEIQRTEQGDSAMYLCASSYQRSGGPGYNEQFFGPGTRLTVL.